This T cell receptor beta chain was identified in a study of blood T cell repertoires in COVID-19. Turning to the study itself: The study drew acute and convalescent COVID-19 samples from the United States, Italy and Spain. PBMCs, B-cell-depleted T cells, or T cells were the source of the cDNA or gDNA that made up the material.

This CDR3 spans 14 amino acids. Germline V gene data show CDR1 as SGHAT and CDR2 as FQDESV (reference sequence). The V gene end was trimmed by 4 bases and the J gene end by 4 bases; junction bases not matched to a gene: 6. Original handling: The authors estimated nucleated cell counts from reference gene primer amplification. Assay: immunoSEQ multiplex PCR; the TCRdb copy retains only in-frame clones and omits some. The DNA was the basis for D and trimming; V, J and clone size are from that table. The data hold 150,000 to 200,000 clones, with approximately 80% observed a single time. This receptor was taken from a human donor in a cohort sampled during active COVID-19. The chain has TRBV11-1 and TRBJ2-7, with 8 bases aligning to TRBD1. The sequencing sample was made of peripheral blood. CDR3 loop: CASSSRQGRYEQYF. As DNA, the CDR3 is TGTGCCAGCAGCTCCCGACAGGGGCGATACGAGCAGTACTTC.